Presented here are 27 T cell receptor beta chains from one specimen sequenced in a study of blood T cell repertoires in COVID-19. Some clones are missing from TCRdb's copy, which holds only in-frame ones; the method was immunoSEQ multiplex PCR. The data hold about 140,000 clones, with around three quarters observed a single time. Input material: peripheral blood. Source of these receptors: a man older than 75 with acute or convalescent COVID-19.

The gene calls are TRBV6-5 and TRBJ2-5; D unresolved. The CDR3 runs 11 residues. Trimming took off 6 bases at V and 3 bases at J, with 5 bases between the two ends. Germline lookup yields CDR1 MNHEY and CDR2 SVGAGI. The chain's CDR3 is CASSREETQYF. In DNA, the CDR3 is TGTGCCAGCAGCCGAGAAGAGACCCAGTACTTC.

The chain links TRBV7-6 to TRBJ1-4; D is perhaps TRBD1 (5 bases). This CDR3 has 12 amino acids. V was cut by 1 base and J by 14 bases, with 11 bases left in between. CDR1 is SGHVS, CDR2 FNYEAQ, per germline. The CDR3 loop reads CASSLEGARLFF. In DNA form, the CDR3 reads TGTGCCAGCAGCTTAGAAGGGGCCCGTCTGTTTTTT.

The DNA for the CDR3 is TGTGCCAGCAGCTTTCCAGGGGTCAACGGGGAGCTGTTTTTT. This codes for CASSFPGVNGELFF. J is TRBJ2-2 and V is TRBV5-4; D possibly corresponds to TRBD1 (6 bases). CDR3 length equals 14 residues. Germline V lookup: CDR1 SGHNT, CDR2 YYREEE (reference sequence). V was cut by 2 bases and J by 7 bases, with 12 bases left in between.

The rearrangement joins TRBV7-6 to TRBJ2-2, with 7 bases that match TRBD2. Germline values: CDR1 SGHVS, CDR2 FNYEAQ. The V and J ends lost 5 bases and 2 bases, in that order; junction bases with no gene match: 8. The CDR3 contains 16 residues. CDR3 in DNA: TGTGCCAGCAGCCCCAGGCAGCGGGGTAACACCGGGGAGCTGTTTTTT. Its protein product is CASSPRQRGNTGELFF.

The genes are TRBV20-1 and TRBJ1-5, with 7 nucleotides matching TRBD1. With V trimmed by 3 bases and J by 1 base, 9 bases remained unmatched. Looked up from germline, CDR1 is DFQATT and CDR2 is SNEGSKA (reference sequence). This CDR3 is 16 amino acids long. The CDR3 DNA reads as TGCAGTGCTAGTGCTGACAGGGCGGGAAGCAATCAGCCCCAGCATTTT. It translates to CSASADRAGSNQPQHF.

The chain is built from TRBV3-1 (or the pseudogene TRBV3-2) and TRBJ1-5, with 7 bases that match TRBD1. The CDR3 loop spans 14 amino acids. J gave up 3 bases and V 3 bases, and 2 bases lay outside the gene matches. Per germline, CDR1 LGHDT and CDR2 YNNKEL (reference sequence). This chain's CDR3 is CASSQGQFNQPQHF. CDR3 bases: TGTGCCAGCAGCCAGGGACAGTTCAATCAGCCCCAGCATTTT.

This chain joins TRBV9 and TRBJ1-1; the D is unclear. The V gene's germline CDR1 is SGDLS and CDR2 YYNGEE. The V end was cut by 0 bases, the J end by 6 bases, with 9 bases between. The CDR3 has 13 amino acids. CDR3 protein: CASSVVLSAEAFF. The CDR3, as DNA: TGTGCCAGCAGCGTAGTTCTGTCAGCTGAAGCTTTCTTT.

This chain links TRBV28 with TRBJ2-5, with TRBD2 as a possible D gene (6 bases). Germline-derived CDR1 and CDR2 are MDHEN and SYDVKM. The CDR3 extends over 16 amino acids. V was shortened by 5 bases and J by 2 bases, with 18 bases between the two germline ends. CDR3 protein: CASSLTSPGGQETQYF. DNA of the CDR3: TGTGCCAGCAGTCTCACCTCTCCCGGGGGACAAGAGACCCAGTACTTC.

The genes are TRBV10-3 and TRBJ2-2, with 9 bases identical to TRBD1. Per germline, CDR1 ENHRY and CDR2 SYGVKD. This CDR3 region has 15 residues. V gave up 4 bases and J gave up 6 bases; unmatched junction bases: 6. The CDR3 sequence: CAISGGQGAAGELFF. DNA for the CDR3: TGTGCCATCAGTGGGGGACAGGGTGCGGCCGGGGAGCTGTTTTTT.

This clone was detected a few times. V and J are TRBV25-1 and TRBJ2-7, with TRBD2 as a possible D gene (6 bases). This CDR3 is built from 15 residues. Between the trimmed V and J ends, which lost 4 bases and 7 bases, there was a span of 20 bases. Germline V gene lookup returns CDR1 MGHDK and CDR2 SYGVNS. DNA of the CDR3: TGTGCCAGCAGTGCTTGGGGGGACGCTACGTTGGAGCAGTACTTC. Amino acids: CASSAWGDATLEQYF.

This clone was observed a handful of times. This chain joins TRBV19 and TRBJ2-2; D call uncertain. Germline assignment: CDR1 LNHDA and CDR2 SQIVND (reference sequence). The CDR3 runs 13 residues. Trimming cost V 4 bases and J 5 bases, with 8 bases left between them. The CDR3, as DNA: TGTGCCAGTAGTACAATTTTTACCGGGGAGCTGTTTTTT. It specifies CASSTIFTGELFF.

As to this clone: Other DNA sequences in the same sample also yield this CDR3. The chain combines TRBV3-1 (or the pseudogene TRBV3-2) with TRBJ1-1; D remains ambiguous. Looked up from germline, CDR1 is LGHDT and CDR2 is YNNKEL (reference sequence). There are 13 residues in the CDR3. V was shortened by 4 bases and J by 2 bases, with 8 bases between the two germline ends. DNA for the CDR3: TGTGCCAGCAGCCCGGTTGTTAACACTGAAGCTTTCTTT. Translation gives CASSPVVNTEAFF.

CDR3 sequence (DNA): TGTGCCAGCAGCTTGTCAAACGAGCAGTACTTC. Amino acid sequence: CASSLSNEQYF. The chain has TRBV7-9 and TRBJ2-7; D uncertain. Germline values: CDR1 SEHNR, CDR2 FQNEAQ (reference sequence). The CDR3 runs 11 residues. Trimming cost V 3 bases and J 5 bases, with 5 bases left between them.

The table lists this clone with a count of one. The CDR3 DNA sequence: TGTGCCAGTAGTATGGCCGGGGGAAATCAGCCCCAGCATTTT. This gives the protein CASSMAGGNQPQHF. The rearrangement uses TRBV19 and TRBJ1-5; TRBD1 is a possible D gene (5 bases). CDR3 length equals 14 residues. The germline V and J ends were trimmed by 3 bases and 4 bases, with 10 bases remaining between them. Germline assignment: CDR1 LNHDA and CDR2 SQIVND (reference sequence).

The chain joins TRBV7-9 to TRBJ1-3; no reliable D call. Germline lookup yields CDR1 SEHNR and CDR2 FQNEAQ (reference sequence). Trimming removed 3 bases at V and 3 bases at J, with 3 bases between. The CDR3 loop spans 12 amino acids. The CDR3 sequence is CASSFVGNTIYF. The CDR3 coding sequence is TGTGCCAGCAGCTTCGTTGGAAACACCATATATTTT. The full variable domain, in which reference TRBV7-9 and TRBJ1-3 provide the parts outside the CDR3, is DTGVSQNPRHKITKRGQNVTFRCDPISEHNRLYWYRQTLGQGPEFLTYFQNEAQLEKSRLLSDRFSAERPKGSFSTLEIQRTEQGDSAMYLCASSFVGNTIYFGEGSWLTVV.

A few counts support this clone. The chain carries TRBV4-2 and TRBJ2-1, with D perhaps matching TRBD2 (7 bases). The V gene lost 1 base and the J gene lost 5 bases, with 15 bases spanning the gap. This CDR3 is built from 16 residues. Germline V gene data show CDR1 as LGHNA and CDR2 as YNFKEQ. CDR3 region: CASSQAMTGGHNEQFF. In DNA form, the CDR3 reads TGTGCCAGCAGCCAAGCGATGACGGGGGGCCACAATGAGCAGTTCTTC.

In this sample, this clone turned up a few times. The genes are TRBV4-1 and TRBJ1-1; maybe TRBD1 (5 bases). The CDR3 is 18 amino acids. Germline loops: CDR1 MGHRA, CDR2 YSYEKL. V lost 1 base and J lost 1, with 19 bases in between. CDR3 sequence (DNA): TGCGCCAGCAGCCAAGTTCAGGGTAATAGTAGGACGAACACTGAAGCTTTCTTT. It is translated as CASSQVQGNSRTNTEAFF.

The chain joins TRBV7-3 to TRBJ2-5; 14 bases are a match to TRBD2. Looked up from germline, CDR1 is SGHTA and CDR2 is FQGTGA. V trimming: 5 bases; J trimming: 6 bases; junction bases outside the gene matches: 5. The CDR3 has 15 residues. CDR3 sequence (DNA): TGTGCCAGCAGCCCCGGACTAGCGGGGGGACAGACCCAGTACTTC. Protein sequence: CASSPGLAGGQTQYF.

The chain employs TRBV2 and TRBJ2-1, with 15 bases fitting TRBD2. The CDR3 is 14 amino acids. Germline V lookup: CDR1 SNHLY, CDR2 FYNNEI. V lost 9 bases to trimming and J lost 9 bases; unmatched junction nucleotides: 6. The CDR3 DNA reads TGTGCCAGACGGGGACTAGCGGGGGGTAGTGAGCAGTTCTTC. This translates into CARRGLAGGSEQFF. Full variable domain (missing parts from reference TRBV2 and TRBJ2-1): EPEVTQTPSHQVTQMGQEVILRCVPISNHLYFYWYRQILGQKVEFLVSFYNNEISEKSEIFDDQFSVERPDGSNFTLKIRSTKLEDSAMYFCARRGLAGGSEQFFGPGTRLTVL.

This clone occurred once. The gene calls are TRBV5-4 and TRBJ2-5, with 8 bases fitting TRBD1. The junction had 10 bases not matched to a gene; V was cut back by 4 bases and J by 5 bases. There are 15 residues in the CDR3. Looked up from germline, CDR1 is SGHNT and CDR2 is YYREEE (reference sequence). CDR3 loop: CASSLPGGYGETQYF. CDR3 sequence (DNA): TGTGCCAGCAGCCTTCCAGGGGGCTACGGGGAGACCCAGTACTTC.

This chain uses TRBV24-1 with TRBJ2-6, with 7 bases lining up with TRBD1. V lost 9 bases and J lost 0; bases outside the gene matches: 7. The CDR3 totals 16 residues. CDR1 is KGHDR and CDR2 is SFDVKD in the germline V gene. CDR3 nucleotide sequence: TGTGCCACCGGTAGGGGGCAGTCCTCTGGGGCCAACGTCCTGACTTTC. The encoded protein is CATGRGQSSGANVLTF.

The V call is TRBV2, the J call TRBJ1-1, with 8 bases that match TRBD1. Trimming removed 5 bases from V and 7 bases from J; junction bases left unmatched: 6. Germline values: CDR1 SNHLY, CDR2 FYNNEI. The CDR3 totals 13 residues. CDR3 sequence reads: CASSIRQGSEAFF. The CDR3 nucleotides are TGTGCCAGCAGTATAAGACAGGGGAGTGAAGCTTTCTTT.

V usage is TRBV6-5 and J usage is TRBJ2-7; TRBD1 matches 10 bases. The CDR3 covers 14 residues. Germline assignment: CDR1 MNHEY and CDR2 SVGAGI. With V trimmed by 7 bases and J by 2 bases, 5 bases remained unmatched. In DNA form, the CDR3 reads TGTGCCAGCACTATAGGACAGGGGGCCTACGAGCAGTACTTC. Translating gives CASTIGQGAYEQYF.

J is TRBJ1-1 and V is TRBV18, with TRBD1 matching over 8 bases. The V segment lost 3 bases and the J segment 3 bases; nucleotides outside the gene matches: 3. Germline CDR1 and CDR2: KGHSH and LQKENI. The CDR3 loop spans 14 amino acids. CDR3 sequence: CASSPGTGYTEAFF. The CDR3 DNA reads TGTGCCAGCTCACCTGGGACAGGATACACTGAAGCTTTCTTT.

The genes are TRBV7-2 and TRBJ1-4; tentatively, D is TRBD1 (5 bases). The CDR3 totals 14 residues. Trimming took 3 bases from V and 3 from J, leaving 8 bases between them. CDR1 SGHTA and CDR2 FQGNSA come from the germline V gene. This CDR3 is CASSLEGSNEKLFF. The CDR3 coding sequence is TGTGCCAGCAGCTTGGAGGGGTCTAATGAAAAACTGTTTTTT.

The rearrangement uses TRBV9 and TRBJ1-4, with D perhaps matching TRBD1 (5 bases). The CDR3 is 14 residues long. Trimming stripped 4 bases from V and 7 bases from J, with 14 bases between. Germline CDR1 SGDLS, CDR2 YYNGEE. CDR3 coding DNA: TGTGCCAGCAGCCCTTATCAGGGAAGTGAAAAACTGTTTTTT. Amino acid sequence: CASSPYQGSEKLFF.

A word on this clone: At the DNA level, this CDR3 is encoded by other sequences in the same sample as well. This chain uses TRBV7-2 with TRBJ1-3; TRBD1 agrees at 7 bases. Germline lookup yields CDR1 SGHTA and CDR2 FQGNSA. The CDR3 consists of 14 residues. With 6 bases clipped from V and 2 bases from J, the junction kept 4 bases outside the gene matches. The CDR3 here is CASSPQGAGNTIYF. Written as DNA, the CDR3 is TGTGCCAGCAGTCCTCAGGGGGCTGGAAACACCATATATTTT.